A selection of T cell receptor beta chains follows, all from one sample in a study of blood T cell repertoires in COVID-19. Using immunoSEQ multiplex PCR, the repertoire was profiled, and TCRdb retains in-frame clones only, with some absent. Among 210,000 or so clones listed, about 88% were seen once. Sequencing input: peripheral blood. The receptors originated from a woman aged 60 to 75 with acute or convalescent COVID-19. The CDR3 runs from the conserved cysteine through the conserved F or W. D genes are given only for firm matches. Size tells how often a clone was seen (once, few, many) or the class of an expanded clone, and some rows leave it out.

once | - | TRBJ2-3 | TRBV9 | TGTGCCAGCAGCAGGGCAGGGAACTCAGATACGCAGTATTTT | CASSRAGNSDTQYF
- | TRBD1 | TRBJ1-5 | TRBV7-2 | TGTGCCAGCAGCTCGGACAGGGGTCAGCCCCAGCATTTT | CASSSDRGQPQHF
- | TRBD1 | TRBJ1-4 | TRBV30 | TGTGCCTGGAGCGCGACAGGGGGGGGTGAAAAACTGTTTTTT | CAWSATGGGEKLFF
- | TRBD2 | TRBJ2-1 | TRBV19 | TGTGCCAGTAGTATAGCCAGTGGCGGGAGGATTGAGCAGTTCTTC | CASSIASGGRIEQFF
- | TRBD1 | TRBJ1-2 | TRBV19 | TGTGCCAGTAGAACGACAGGGGGGAATGGCTACACCTTC | CASRTTGGNGYTF
once | TRBD1 | TRBJ1-1 | TRBV10-3 | TGTGCCATCAGTTTTTCAGGACAGGCGAACACTGAAGCTTTCTTT | CAISFSGQANTEAFF
- | - | TRBJ1-2 | TRBV6-4 | TGTGCCAGCAGTGATAGAGGGTTTAGGCTATATGGCTACACCTTC | CASSDRGFRLYGYTF
- | TRBD1 | TRBJ1-6 | TRBV28 | TGTGCCAGCAGTACTCGAACCGGGACAGCTAATTCACCCCTCCACTTT | CASSTRTGTANSPLHF
- | TRBD2 | TRBJ2-1 | TRBV11-2 | TGTGCCAGCAGCCCCCGGACTAGCGGGATAGGTGAGCAGTTCTTC | CASSPRTSGIGEQFF
- | - | TRBJ1-6 | TRBV4-3 | TGCGCCAGCAGCCACCTATTAACCGGGACTAAGACTAATTCACCCCTCCACTTT | CASSHLLTGTKTNSPLHF
- | - | TRBJ1-6 | TRBV18 | TGTGCCAGCTCACCTCTACAGGGTGGATATAATTCACCCCTCCACTTT | CASSPLQGGYNSPLHF
- | - | TRBJ1-5 | TRBV24-1 | TGTGCCACCAGTGATTTGGAGGGATACGGTCAGCCCCAGCATTTT | CATSDLEGYGQPQHF
once | TRBD1 | TRBJ1-1 | TRBV4-3 | TGCGCCAGCAGCAAAAGCGCCAGGGGGGTAACTGAAGCTTTCTTT | CASSKSARGVTEAFF
- | TRBD2 | TRBJ2-3 | TRBV30 | TGTGCCTGGAGGGGACTAGCGGGAGGCACAGATACGCAGTATTTT | CAWRGLAGGTDTQYF
once | - | TRBJ1-1 | TRBV7-8 | TGTGCCAGCAGCTTAGTACAGGGCACTGAAGCTTTCTTT | CASSLVQGTEAFF
- | - | TRBJ1-2 | TRBV28 | TGTGCCAGCAGTTTGGGGGGGATCCCTAACTATGGCTACACCTTC | CASSLGGIPNYGYTF
- | - | TRBJ2-5 | TRBV28 | TGTGCCAGCAGCATGAGCAGGGAGACCCAGTACTTC | CASSMSRETQYF
- | TRBD2 | TRBJ2-1 | TRBV6-5 | TGTGCCAGCAGTTACCGCCGGACTAGCGGGGGCGGTGAGCAGTTCTTC | CASSYRRTSGGGEQFF
- | - | TRBJ2-3 | TRBV4-3 | TGCGCCAGCAGCCAAGATCTCAGGACAGATACGCAGTATTTT | CASSQDLRTDTQYF
- | - | TRBJ1-3 | TRBV13 | TGTGCCAGCCGTAGAGGTGGGGAGACGAACACCATATATTTT | CASRRGGETNTIYF
- | TRBD2 | TRBJ2-1 | TRBV7-9 | TGTGCCAGCAGCTTCCGGGGGGGCATTGGGAATGAGCAGTTCTTC | CASSFRGGIGNEQFF
- | TRBD2 | TRBJ2-1 | TRBV25-1 | TGTGCCAGCAGTGCAGGACTAGCGGGGGGGCCATCCTACAATGAGCAGTTCTTC | CASSAGLAGGPSYNEQFF
- | TRBD1 | TRBJ2-5 | TRBV5-1 | TGCGCCAGCAGCATCGGACAGGGCAGGACTGAGACCCAGTACTTC | CASSIGQGRTETQYF
- | TRBD2 | TRBJ2-7 | TRBV3-1/TRBV3-2 | TGTGCCAGCAGCCAAGTGGGTGGGGCTAGCGGGAGGGCCGGGGAGCAGTACTTC | CASSQVGGASGRAGEQYF
- | - | TRBJ1-4 | TRBV5-1 | TGCGCCAGCAGCTTGGATACCGGGGGGGCTGAAAAACTGTTTTTT | CASSLDTGGAEKLFF
- | TRBD1 | TRBJ1-5 | TRBV19 | TGTGCCAGTAGTATAGAAGACAGGGGGAAGCCCCAGCATTTT | CASSIEDRGKPQHF
- | - | TRBJ1-1 | TRBV27 | TGTGCCAGCAGCACAGGGTATCGCCTTGAAGCTTTCTTT | CASSTGYRLEAFF
- | TRBD1 | TRBJ1-1 | TRBV14 | TGTGCCAGCAGCCCGTACAGGGGAGGCACTGAAGCTTTCTTT | CASSPYRGGTEAFF
- | - | TRBJ1-5 | TRBV19 | TGTGCCAGTAGTTTCCTCGGGGGGAATAGCAATCAGCCCCAGCATTTT | CASSFLGGNSNQPQHF
- | - | TRBJ2-1 | TRBV5-1 | TGCGCCAGCATGCCCGCCCCCGAGGCCTACAATGAGCAGTTCTTC | CASMPAPEAYNEQFF
once | - | TRBJ1-5 | TRBV6-1 | TGTGCCAGCAGTGAATCAGGGGACAATCAGCCCCAGCATTTT | CASSESGDNQPQHF
- | TRBD1 | TRBJ1-4 | TRBV2 | TGTGCCAGCAGTGAAGCGGGGACAGGATCTAATGAAAAACTGTTTTTT | CASSEAGTGSNEKLFF
- | - | TRBJ2-1 | TRBV12-3/TRBV12-4 | TGTACCAGCAGTTTATCTAGCGTGAGGCAGTTCTTC | CTSSLSSVRQFF
few | TRBD1 | TRBJ2-1 | TRBV19 | TGTGCCAGTAATTCCGGACAGGTCAATGAGCAGTTCTTC | CASNSGQVNEQFF
- | TRBD2 | TRBJ2-3 | TRBV28 | TGTGCCAGCAGCTCTAGCGGGAGGTTGGCCACAGATACGCAGTATTTT | CASSSSGRLATDTQYF
- | TRBD2 | TRBJ2-7 | TRBV5-1 | TGCGCCAGCAGCCAGTCTAGCGGGAGAGGGTACGAGCAGTACTTC | CASSQSSGRGYEQYF
- | - | TRBJ1-4 | TRBV11-2 | TGTGCCAGCAGCTTAGCCCTAACAACTAATGAAAAACTGTTTTTT | CASSLALTTNEKLFF
- | - | TRBJ2-7 | TRBV7-2 | TGTGCCAGCAGCTATCGGGGGAGGACCTCCTACGAGCAGTACTTC | CASSYRGRTSYEQYF
- | - | TRBJ1-3 | TRBV19 | TGTGCCAGTACTGTGACAGCCCCATCTGGAAACACCATATATTTT | CASTVTAPSGNTIYF
- | TRBD1 | TRBJ1-1 | TRBV9 | TGTGCCAGCAGCGTGAGGGACAGGGGAGTAACTGAAGCTTTCTTT | CASSVRDRGVTEAFF
- | - | TRBJ1-4 | TRBV19 | TGTGCCACCACATACAGGGCTAATGAAAAACTGTTTTTT | CATTYRANEKLFF